These 18 T cell receptor beta chains share one sample of origin, sequenced in a study of cytomegalovirus exposure and HLA in healthy donors (dated by TCRdb to 2016 to 2017). Library prep was done by the immunoSEQ multiplex PCR assay. A mixture of 60 forward primers for TCR Vbeta segments and 13 reverse primers for TCR Jbeta segments was used in the multiplex PCR. As stored in TCRdb, this immuneACCESS dataset retains in-frame rearrangements with V and J assigned. A fraction of the clones does not appear; measured against another copy, unresolved V genes explain less than half of the discrepancy, and the remainder lacks a known reason. The sample contains fewer than 200,000 clones, roughly 84% of them found a single time. The ten largest clones add up to 2.5% to 3% of the sample. Sequencing used PBMCs. Source of these receptors: a man between 25 and 39 years old in good health and CMV-seropositive.

The chain recombines TRBV7-3 with TRBJ2-2; no firm D call. The ends were cut back, 5 bases at V and 6 bases at J, with 10 bases in the middle. Germline V gene data show CDR1 as SGHTA and CDR2 as FQGTGA. The CDR3 loop spans 13 amino acids. This CDR3 reads CASSPTRAGELFF. In DNA form, the CDR3 reads TGTGCCAGCAGCCCGACTCGGGCCGGGGAGCTGTTTTTT.

This rearrangement joins TRBV19 to TRBJ2-3; 14 bases agree with TRBD2. This CDR3 has 15 residues. J gave up 4 bases and V 3 bases, and 0 bases lay outside the gene matches. Germline V lookup: CDR1 LNHDA, CDR2 SQIVND (reference sequence). The CDR3 coding sequence is TGTGCCAGTAGTATGGGACTAGCGGGAGCAGATACGCAGTATTTT. Its translation: CASSMGLAGADTQYF. Complete variable domain (other parts from reference TRBV19 and TRBJ2-3): DGGITQSPKYLFRKEGQNVTLSCEQNLNHDAMYWYRQDPGQGLRLIYYSQIVNDFQKGDIAEGYSVSREKKESFPLTVTSAQKNPTAFYLCASSMGLAGADTQYFGPGTRLTVL.

The rearrangement links TRBV21-1 to TRBJ2-3; TRBD2 is taken as the D call from the table, unchecked against the DNA. TRBV21-1 is a listed pseudogene. The CDR3 totals 17 residues. As DNA, the CDR3 is TGTGCCAGCAGCAAAGACTCCGGGAAACCCGGTCCAGGTACGCAGTATTTT. Its protein product is CASSKDSGKPGPGTQYF.

V usage is TRBV15 and J usage is TRBJ2-7; D remains ambiguous. V shed 3 bases and J shed 5 bases, with 17 bases lying between them. The CDR3 covers 15 residues. Germline lookup yields CDR1 LNHNV and CDR2 YYDKDF (reference sequence). CDR3 protein: CATSREDTPPHEQYF. The CDR3 DNA reads TGTGCCACCAGCAGGGAAGACACTCCCCCCCACGAGCAGTACTTC. Variable domain in full (rest from reference TRBV15 and TRBJ2-7): DAMVIQNPRYQVTQFGKPVTLSCSQTLNHNVMYWYQQKSSQAPKLLFHYYDKDFNNEADTPDNFQSRRPNTSFCFLDIRSPGLGDTAMYLCATSREDTPPHEQYFGPGTRLTVT.

The chain has TRBV25-1 and TRBJ2-3, with a possible D match to TRBD2 (5 bases). The V gene's germline CDR1 is MGHDK and CDR2 SYGVNS. CDR3 length equals 16 residues. Trimming shortened V by 3 bases and J by 1 base, and 14 bases separated the two germline ends. CDR3 loop: CASSDLRGPRTDTQYF. The DNA for the CDR3 is TGTGCCAGCAGTGATCTTCGGGGTCCTCGCACAGATACGCAGTATTTT.

The CDR3 DNA sequence: TGTGCCAGCAGCTACGGACAGGGGGCATACGAGCAGTACTTC. Residues: CASSYGQGAYEQYF. J is TRBJ2-7 and V is TRBV11-3; 11 bases are a match to TRBD1. V lost 4 bases and J lost 4; bases outside the gene matches: 3. The CDR3 sequence is 14 residues long. Germline CDR1 SGHNT, CDR2 YENEEA.

This clone appeared once. V gene TRBV12-5 combines with J gene TRBJ2-6; TRBD2 is a possible D gene (5 bases). Germline CDR1 is LGHNT and CDR2 is FRNRAP. With 2 bases removed from V and 4 bases from J, the gap between germline ends came to 9 bases. CDR3 length: 15 amino acids. CDR3 in DNA: TGTGCTAGTGGTTTGCCCGGGGTCGGGGCCAACGTCCTGACTTTC. It translates to CASGLPGVGANVLTF.

J is TRBJ2-3 and V is TRBV6-4, with D uncertain. Trimming shortened V by 4 bases and J by 2 bases, and 7 bases separated the two germline ends. Germline CDR1 is MRHNA and CDR2 is SNTAGT. There are 13 residues in the CDR3. The CDR3 DNA sequence: TGTGCCAGCAGTGTACACAACACAGATACGCAGTATTTT. Amino acid sequence: CASSVHNTDTQYF.

The chain is built from TRBV13 and TRBJ2-5; D gene ambiguous. Near its end, the DNA agrees better with TRBJ2-7, so the J call may be wrong. Germline assignment: CDR1 PRHDT and CDR2 FYEKMQ (reference sequence). The CDR3 has 12 amino acids. The CDR3 sequence is CASSLGLREQYF. As DNA, the CDR3 is TGTGCCAGCAGCTTAGGACTCCGCGAGCAGTACTTC.

The chain recombines TRBV9 with TRBJ1-2; the D is unclear. V lost 4 bases, J lost 4 bases, and 14 bases lay in between. Germline assignment: CDR1 SGDLS and CDR2 YYNGEE. The CDR3 is 14 amino acids. The CDR3 nucleotides are TGTGCCAGCAGCCCCCGTCGAGGAGGCTATGGCTACACCTTC. It encodes CASSPRRGGYGYTF.

J is TRBJ2-3 and V is TRBV2; 7 bases are a match to TRBD1. Germline loops: CDR1 SNHLY, CDR2 FYNNEI. The ends lost 8 bases at V and 7 bases at J; junction bases unmatched: 6. CDR3 length equals 12 residues. The chain's CDR3 is CASRDSFYTQYF. The CDR3, as DNA: TGTGCCAGCCGGGACAGCTTCTATACGCAGTATTTT.

A few counts support this clone. The CDR3 DNA reads TGTGCCAGCAGTGAAGCGAGCGTGAACACTGAAGCTTTCTTT. Translating it yields CASSEASVNTEAFF. This chain joins TRBV6-1 and TRBJ1-1; D gene ambiguous. The CDR3 extends over 14 amino acids. V was pared by 0 bases and J by 0 bases, with 5 bases between. Germline V gives CDR1 MNHNS, CDR2 SASEGT.

The chain carries TRBV7-8 and TRBJ1-1; 8 nucleotides agree with TRBD1. The CDR3 loop spans 14 amino acids. Germline values: CDR1 SGHVS, CDR2 FQNEAQ. The V gene end was trimmed by 5 bases and the J gene end by 5 bases; junction bases not matched to a gene: 7. The CDR3, as DNA: TGTGCCAGCAGCGGGCGACAGGGGTTTACTGAAGCTTTCTTT. Residues: CASSGRQGFTEAFF.

This clone turned up a few times. The rearrangement links TRBV27 to TRBJ2-5; 7 positions match TRBD2. Germline V CDR1 and CDR2: MNHEY, SMNVEV (reference sequence). J gave up 3 bases and V 8 bases, and 18 bases lay outside the gene matches. The CDR3 consists of 17 residues. The DNA of the CDR3 is TGTGCCAGCGGGTCCCGTATTGGGCGGGAGAGGAAAGAGACCCAGTACTTC. It translates to CASGSRIGRERKETQYF.

This sequence joins TRBV5-6 and TRBJ2-5, with 7 bases matching TRBD2. The J segment lost 1 base and the V segment lost 1 base, leaving 4 bases of the junction unmatched. The V gene's germline CDR1 is SGHDT and CDR2 YYEEEE. The CDR3 extends over 15 amino acids. CDR3 in amino acids: CASSLRGRVQETQYF. Here the CDR3 DNA reads TGTGCCAGCAGCTTGCGGGGGAGGGTCCAAGAGACCCAGTACTTC.

The rearrangement links TRBV10-2 to TRBJ1-6, with D unresolved. The germline gives CDR1 WSHSY, CDR2 SAAADI. The CDR3 runs 16 residues. Trimming cost V 0 bases and J 4 bases, with 10 bases left between them. CDR3 sequence (DNA): TGCGCCAGCAGTGAGTCGAGGCCGGATTATAATTCACCCCTCCACTTT. Its protein is CASSESRPDYNSPLHF.

This rearrangement joins TRBV11-3 to TRBJ1-1; D ambiguous. The CDR3 consists of 15 residues. Trimming removed 4 bases from V and 1 base from J, with 13 bases in between. In germline, CDR1 is SGHNT, CDR2 YENEEA. CDR3 bases: TGTGCCAGCAGCTGGTTAGCTTCGCCGAACACTGAAGCTTTCTTT. This encodes CASSWLASPNTEAFF.

The chain uses TRBV7-8 and TRBJ2-1; D may be TRBD2 (5 bases). The ends were cut back, 1 base at V and 8 bases at J, with 12 bases in the middle. The CDR3 runs 14 residues. Germline lookup yields CDR1 SGHVS and CDR2 FQNEAQ. The CDR3 nucleotides read TGTGCCAGCAGCTTAGGCCCAATGAGGGATGAGCAGTTCTTC. It specifies CASSLGPMRDEQFF.